A single sample is the source of the 3 T cell receptor beta chains below, sequenced in a study of PD-1 blockade in classical Hodgkin lymphoma. Autologous stem cell transplantation was followed by relapse in every patient, and brentuximab vedotin exposure varied. Libraries were prepared by immunoSEQ multiplex PCR; TCRdb keeps only in-frame clonotypes and omits some of them. The sample lists under 95,000 clones, roughly 91% occurring once. The material was peripheral blood mononuclear cells (PBMCs), obtained at baseline. The receptors were gathered from a human donor with classical Hodgkin lymphoma.

The chain joins TRBV4-3 to TRBJ2-1; a weak D match, TRBD1 (5 bases). There are 14 residues in the CDR3. Trimming shortened V by 6 bases and J by 7 bases, and 16 bases separated the two germline ends. In germline, CDR1 is LGHNA, CDR2 YSLEER. CDR3 sequence (DNA): TGCGCCAGCAGAGGTCCAGGGATGAATAATGAGCAGTTCTTC. It encodes CASRGPGMNNEQFF.

The chain uses TRBV29-1 and TRBJ2-3; D is possibly TRBD2 (5 bases). This CDR3 spans 14 amino acids. CDR1 SQVTM and CDR2 ANQGSEA come from the germline V gene. The germline V and J ends were trimmed by 5 bases and 2 bases, with 14 bases remaining between them. The CDR3 region has the DNA TGCAGCGTTCCACTCAGCGGATACACAGATACGCAGTATTTT. Encoded protein: CSVPLSGYTDTQYF.

The chain links TRBV27 to TRBJ1-5; D is possibly TRBD1 (5 bases). V was pared by 2 bases and J by 0 bases, with 14 bases between. This CDR3 is built from 17 residues. Per the germline V gene, CDR1 is MNHEY and CDR2 is SMNVEV (reference sequence). The CDR3 protein is CASSLKGPLYSNQPQHF. The CDR3 DNA reads as TGTGCCAGCAGTTTAAAGGGGCCCCTGTATAGCAATCAGCCCCAGCATTTT.